The clone carrying this T cell receptor (beta chain) came up once. This sample was included in a study of blood T cell repertoires in COVID-19. About the study: T cells, B-cell-depleted T cells, or PBMCs supplied cDNA or gDNA.

Patients of the Seattle cohort, enrolled during active infection, were followed longitudinally. Per the study methods: Estimation of nucleated cell counts relied on the amplification of reference gene primers. Measured with immunoSEQ multiplex PCR; TCRdb has only the in-frame clones, and not every one. V, J and clone size were drawn from that table, and D and trimming were deduced from the DNA. This sample has 95,000 to 150,000 clones, with almost 90% found just once. This CDR3 has 13 residues. Germline CDR1 is SGHTA and CDR2 is FQGNSA. V was shortened by 5 bases and J by 3 bases, with 11 bases between the two germline ends.

This TCR was sampled from a woman aged 55 to 70 with COVID-19, enrolled during active disease. The sequenced material came from peripheral blood. V usage is TRBV7-2 and J usage is TRBJ2-7; possibly TRBD2 for D (6 bases). The CDR3 sequence is CASSRPGLYEQYF. The CDR3 DNA is TGTGCCAGCAGCCGTCCGGGACTCTACGAGCAGTACTTC.